A single T cell receptor beta chain is shown here with its context. Its antigen remains unidentified. This CDR3 contains 16 residues. After removal of 4 bases from V and 0 bases from J, the junction contained 6 bases not matched to a gene. Germline assignment: CDR1 MDHEN and CDR2 SYDVKM. The data stem from a study of a mutant IDH1 vaccine in newly diagnosed glioma. Time point denoted: week 5, during vaccination. Mutant IDH1 20-mer peptide, at 300 ug, made up each vaccine dose, with topical imiquimod. Data came from immunoSEQ multiplex PCR; TCRdb stores just in-frame clones and leaves some out. The sample comprises about 51,000 clones, over 75% of which are singletons, and around 2% rests with the top ten.

This TCR was sampled from a woman aged 40 to 50 with glioma. The material was PBMCs, obtained from a glioma patient whose treatment included an IDH1 peptide vaccine. The V call is TRBV28, the J call TRBJ1-3; 7 bases align to TRBD1. The CDR3 region has the DNA TGTGCCAGCAGTTCAGGACAGGTTAGCTCTGGAAACACCATATATTTT. It encodes CASSSGQVSSGNTIYF.